The clone carrying this TCR beta chain has just a few counts. Antigen unknown. The assay was immunoSEQ multiplex PCR, and TCRdb's table has in-frame clones only and misses some. The repertoire holds some 22,000 clones, around 89% seen once, with around 6% in the top ten. This record comes from a study of T cells in localized non-small cell lung cancer. General study results and limits: Greater blood T cell density accompanied longer overall survival. Researchers found a median approximately 55 of the top 100 tumor clones in adjacent lung.

The CDR3 extends over 13 amino acids. J gave up 2 bases and V 7 bases, and 3 bases lay outside the gene matches. Germline values: CDR1 ENHRY, CDR2 SYGVKD. The sample in question was PBMCs, obtained before any cancer treatment. The chain recombines TRBV10-3 with TRBJ2-5; 8 bases are a match to TRBD1. The origin of this receptor is a man aged 40-75 years with stage II lung adenocarcinoma. The CDR3 coding sequence is TGTGCCATCAAGGGACAGGCACAAGAGACCCAGTACTTC. As protein: CAIKGQAQETQYF.